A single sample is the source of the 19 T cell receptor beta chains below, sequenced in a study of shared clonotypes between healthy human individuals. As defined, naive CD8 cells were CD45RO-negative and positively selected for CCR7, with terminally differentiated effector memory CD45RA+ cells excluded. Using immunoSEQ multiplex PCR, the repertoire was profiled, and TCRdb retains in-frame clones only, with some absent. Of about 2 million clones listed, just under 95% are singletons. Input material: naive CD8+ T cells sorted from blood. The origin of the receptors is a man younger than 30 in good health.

The DNA for the CDR3 is TGCGCCAGCAGCCAACCCCCAGGGACAGGGGTATACGAGCAGTACTTC. Its protein is CASSQPPGTGVYEQYF. The V and J genes are TRBV4-1 and TRBJ2-7, with 10 bases aligning to TRBD1. CDR1 MGHRA and CDR2 YSYEKL come from the germline V gene. Germline trimming cut 2 bases from V and 4 bases from J; bases unmatched to any gene: 8. This CDR3 is built from 16 residues.

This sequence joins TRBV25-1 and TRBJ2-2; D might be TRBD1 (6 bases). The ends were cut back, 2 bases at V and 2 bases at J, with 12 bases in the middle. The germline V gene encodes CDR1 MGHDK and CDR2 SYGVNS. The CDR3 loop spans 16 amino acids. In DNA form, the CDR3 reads TGTGCCAGCAGTGAACCCGGGACAACTAACACCGGGGAGCTGTTTTTT. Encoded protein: CASSEPGTTNTGELFF.

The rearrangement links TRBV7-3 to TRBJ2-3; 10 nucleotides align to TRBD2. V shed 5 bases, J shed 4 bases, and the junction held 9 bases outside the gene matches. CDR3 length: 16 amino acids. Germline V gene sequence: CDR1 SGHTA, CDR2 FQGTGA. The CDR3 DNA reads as TGTGCCAGCAGCCGATTCGGACTAGCGGAGGCAGATACGCAGTATTTT. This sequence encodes CASSRFGLAEADTQYF.

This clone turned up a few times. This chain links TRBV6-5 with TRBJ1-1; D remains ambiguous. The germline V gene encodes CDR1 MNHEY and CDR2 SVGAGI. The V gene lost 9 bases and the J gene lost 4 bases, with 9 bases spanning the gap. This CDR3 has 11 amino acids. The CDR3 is CASRTVTEAFF. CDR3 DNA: TGTGCCAGTAGGACGGTCACTGAAGCTTTCTTT.

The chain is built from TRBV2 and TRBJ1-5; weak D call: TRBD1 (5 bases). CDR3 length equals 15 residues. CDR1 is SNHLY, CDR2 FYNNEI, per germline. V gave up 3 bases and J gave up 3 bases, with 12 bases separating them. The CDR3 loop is CASSEVGETNQPQHF. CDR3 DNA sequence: TGTGCCAGCAGTGAGGTGGGGGAAACCAATCAGCCCCAGCATTTT.

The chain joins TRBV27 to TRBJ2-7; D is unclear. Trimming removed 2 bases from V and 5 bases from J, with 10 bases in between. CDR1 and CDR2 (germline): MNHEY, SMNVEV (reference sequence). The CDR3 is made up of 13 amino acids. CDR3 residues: CASSLLQDHEQYF. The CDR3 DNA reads TGTGCCAGCAGTTTACTCCAGGACCACGAGCAGTACTTC.

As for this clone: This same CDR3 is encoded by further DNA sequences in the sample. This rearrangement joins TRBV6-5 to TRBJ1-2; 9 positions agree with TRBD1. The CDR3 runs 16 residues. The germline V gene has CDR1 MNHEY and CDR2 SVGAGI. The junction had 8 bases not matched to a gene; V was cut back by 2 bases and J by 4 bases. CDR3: CASSYAGTGPLYGYTF. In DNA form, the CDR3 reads TGTGCCAGCAGTTACGCCGGGACAGGGCCTCTCTATGGCTACACCTTC.

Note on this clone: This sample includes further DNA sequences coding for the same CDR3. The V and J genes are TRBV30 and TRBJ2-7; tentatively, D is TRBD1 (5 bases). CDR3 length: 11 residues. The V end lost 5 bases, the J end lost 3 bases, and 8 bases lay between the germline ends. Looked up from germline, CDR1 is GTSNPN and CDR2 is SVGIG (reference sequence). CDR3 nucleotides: TGTGCCTGGGACAGAGACTACGAGCAGTACTTC. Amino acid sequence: CAWDRDYEQYF.

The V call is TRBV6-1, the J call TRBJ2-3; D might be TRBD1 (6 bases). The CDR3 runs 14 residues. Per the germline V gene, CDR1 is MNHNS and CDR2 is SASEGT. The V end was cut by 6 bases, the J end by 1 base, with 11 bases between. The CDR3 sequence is CASRKGGRTDTQYF. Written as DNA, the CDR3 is TGTGCCAGCAGGAAAGGGGGTCGCACAGATACGCAGTATTTT.

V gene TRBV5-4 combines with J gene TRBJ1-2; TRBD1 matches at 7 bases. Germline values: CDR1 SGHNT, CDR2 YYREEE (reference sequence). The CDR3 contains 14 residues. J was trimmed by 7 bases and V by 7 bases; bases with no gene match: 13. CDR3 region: CASSGGGGFSGYTF. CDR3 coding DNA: TGTGCCAGCTCGGGAGGAGGGGGCTTTAGTGGCTACACCTTC.

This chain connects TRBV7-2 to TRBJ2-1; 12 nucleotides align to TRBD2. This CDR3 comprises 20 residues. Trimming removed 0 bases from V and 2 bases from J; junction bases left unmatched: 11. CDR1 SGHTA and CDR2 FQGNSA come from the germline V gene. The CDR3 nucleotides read TGTGCCAGCAGCTTAGCAGCTAGCGGGGGGGCCGATATTCCCTACAATGAGCAGTTCTTC. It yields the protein CASSLAASGGADIPYNEQFF.

The CDR3: CAWSGFGSTDTQYF. DNA of the CDR3: TGTGCCTGGAGCGGGTTCGGTAGCACAGATACGCAGTATTTT. The chain combines TRBV30 with TRBJ2-3; D gene unclear. CDR3 size: 14 residues. The V end lost 3 bases, the J end lost 0 bases, and 10 bases lay between the germline ends. Looked up from germline, CDR1 is GTSNPN and CDR2 is SVGIG (reference sequence).

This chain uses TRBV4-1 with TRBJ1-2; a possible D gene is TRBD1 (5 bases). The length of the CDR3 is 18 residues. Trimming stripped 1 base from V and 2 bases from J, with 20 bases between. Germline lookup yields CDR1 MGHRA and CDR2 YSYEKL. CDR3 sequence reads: CASSQGLGSGAANYGYTF. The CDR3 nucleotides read TGCGCCAGCAGCCAAGGCTTGGGGAGTGGGGCCGCCAACTATGGCTACACCTTC.

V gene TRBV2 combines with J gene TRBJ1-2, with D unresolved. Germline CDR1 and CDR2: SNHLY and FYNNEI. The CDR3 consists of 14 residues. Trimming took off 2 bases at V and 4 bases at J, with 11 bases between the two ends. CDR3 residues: CASSEIGLGYGYTF. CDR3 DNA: TGTGCCAGCAGTGAAATAGGACTGGGCTATGGCTACACCTTC.

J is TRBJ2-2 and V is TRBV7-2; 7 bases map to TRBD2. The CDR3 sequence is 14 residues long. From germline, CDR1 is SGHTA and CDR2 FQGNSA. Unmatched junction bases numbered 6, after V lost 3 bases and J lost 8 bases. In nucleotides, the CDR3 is TGTGCCAGCAGCTTGGGGGGGAATAAAGGGGAGCTGTTTTTT. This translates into CASSLGGNKGELFF.

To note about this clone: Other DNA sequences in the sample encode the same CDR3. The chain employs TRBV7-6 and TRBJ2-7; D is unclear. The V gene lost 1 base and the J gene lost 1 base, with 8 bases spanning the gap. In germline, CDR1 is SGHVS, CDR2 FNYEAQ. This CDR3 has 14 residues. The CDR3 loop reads CASSLVQGSYEQYF. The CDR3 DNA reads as TGTGCCAGCAGCTTAGTCCAAGGATCCTACGAGCAGTACTTC.

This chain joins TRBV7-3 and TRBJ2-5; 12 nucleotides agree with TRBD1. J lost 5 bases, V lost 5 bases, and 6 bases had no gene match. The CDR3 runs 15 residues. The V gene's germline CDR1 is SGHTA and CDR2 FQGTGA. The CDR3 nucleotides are TGTGCCAGCAGCCTTGGGACAGGGGGCCTGGAGACCCAGTACTTC. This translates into CASSLGTGGLETQYF.

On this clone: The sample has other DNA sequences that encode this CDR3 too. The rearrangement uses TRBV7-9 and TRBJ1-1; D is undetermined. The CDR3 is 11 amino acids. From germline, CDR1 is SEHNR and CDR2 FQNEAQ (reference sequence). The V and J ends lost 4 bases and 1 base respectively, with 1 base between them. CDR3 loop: CASSWNTEAFF. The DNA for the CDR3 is TGTGCCAGCAGCTGGAACACTGAAGCTTTCTTT.

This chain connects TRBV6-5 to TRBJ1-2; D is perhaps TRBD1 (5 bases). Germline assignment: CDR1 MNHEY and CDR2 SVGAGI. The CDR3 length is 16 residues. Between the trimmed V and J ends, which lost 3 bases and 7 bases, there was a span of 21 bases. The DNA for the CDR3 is TGTGCCAGCAGTTATGGGGCGGGGCCCGATGCTCGTGGCTACACCTTC. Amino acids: CASSYGAGPDARGYTF.